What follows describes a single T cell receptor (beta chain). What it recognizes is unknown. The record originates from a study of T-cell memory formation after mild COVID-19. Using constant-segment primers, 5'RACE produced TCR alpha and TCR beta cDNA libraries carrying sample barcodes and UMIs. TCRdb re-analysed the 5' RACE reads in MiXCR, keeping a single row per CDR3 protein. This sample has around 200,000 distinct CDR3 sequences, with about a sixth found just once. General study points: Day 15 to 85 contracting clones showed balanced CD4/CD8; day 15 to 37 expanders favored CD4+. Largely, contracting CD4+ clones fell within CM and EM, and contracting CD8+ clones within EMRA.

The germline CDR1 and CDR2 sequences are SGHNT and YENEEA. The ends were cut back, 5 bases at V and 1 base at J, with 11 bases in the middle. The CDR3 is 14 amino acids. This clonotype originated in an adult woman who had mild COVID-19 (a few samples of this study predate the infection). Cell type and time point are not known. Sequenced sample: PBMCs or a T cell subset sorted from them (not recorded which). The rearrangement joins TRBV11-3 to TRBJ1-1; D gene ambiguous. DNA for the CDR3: TGTGCCAGCAGCCGCGGCCCGACGAACACTGAAGCTTTCTTT. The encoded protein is CASSRGPTNTEAFF.